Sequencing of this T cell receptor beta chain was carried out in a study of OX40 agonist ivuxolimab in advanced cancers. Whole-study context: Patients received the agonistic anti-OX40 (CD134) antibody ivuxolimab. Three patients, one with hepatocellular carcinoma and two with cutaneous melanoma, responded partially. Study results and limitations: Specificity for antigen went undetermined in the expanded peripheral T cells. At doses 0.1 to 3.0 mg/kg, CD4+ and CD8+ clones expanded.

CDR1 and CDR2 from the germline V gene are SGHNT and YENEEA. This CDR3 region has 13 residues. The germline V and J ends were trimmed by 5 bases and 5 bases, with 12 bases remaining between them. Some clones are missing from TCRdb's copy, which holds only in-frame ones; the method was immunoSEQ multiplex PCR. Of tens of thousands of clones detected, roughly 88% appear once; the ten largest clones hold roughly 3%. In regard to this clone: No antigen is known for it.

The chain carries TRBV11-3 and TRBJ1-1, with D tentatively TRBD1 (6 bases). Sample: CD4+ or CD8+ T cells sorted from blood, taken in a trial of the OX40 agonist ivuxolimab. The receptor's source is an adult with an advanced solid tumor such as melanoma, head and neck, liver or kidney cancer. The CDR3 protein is CASSIQGSTEAFF. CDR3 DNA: TGTGCCAGCAGCATACAGGGTAGTACTGAAGCTTTCTTT. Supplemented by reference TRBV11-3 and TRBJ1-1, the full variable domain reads EAGVVQSPRYKIIEKKQPVAFWCNPISGHNTLYWYLQNLGQGPELLIRYENEEAVDDSQLPKDRFSAERLKGVDSTLKIQPAELGDSAVYLCASSIQGSTEAFFGQGTRLTVV.